This T cell receptor (beta chain) was identified during a study of blood T cells in healthy people across ages. Points from the study as a whole: Researchers said unsorted PBMCs prevented a conclusive naive versus antigen-experienced comparison.

The authors ran a second PCR of roughly 7 to 11 cycles using a sample-barcoded 5' primer and a J-beta primer mix. Every cDNA molecule bore a tag from a template-switch adaptor containing 12 random nucleotides. TCRdb reprocessed the 5' RACE reads via MiXCR and lists one record per CDR3 protein. The sample lists approximately 790,000 distinct CDR3 sequences; less than 80% were seen once. This clonotype was seen just once. Its target is not known. Germline V gene lookup returns CDR1 WSHSY and CDR2 SAAADI. V gave up 2 bases and J gave up 2 bases; unmatched junction bases: 6. This CDR3 comprises 16 residues.

The sequencing input was blood. The chain is built from TRBV10-2 and TRBJ2-3; 8 nucleotides agree with TRBD2. The sequence was collected from a man aged 25 to 40 in good health. The CDR3 sequence: CASSEQGGGYTDTQYF. As DNA, the CDR3 is TGCGCCAGCAGTGAGCAAGGCGGGGGGTACACAGATACGCAGTATTTT.